A selection of T cell receptor beta chains follows, all from one sample in a study of CD8+CD57+ T cells in acquired aplastic anemia. From the reads, TCRdb called clonotypes with MiXCR, one entry per CDR3 protein. Here the sample spans around 200,000 distinct CDR3 sequences, about 59% being singletons. Input material: sorted CD4+, CD8+, or CD8+CD57+ T cells (not recorded which) from PBMCs. These TCRs come from a human donor in good health. Each CDR3 is given with its conserved first and last residue. Each record gives: J gene, clone size, D gene, V gene, CDR3 DNA, CDR3 protein. D genes are given only for firm matches. The size of a clone is reported for some rows only, either as once, few or many, or as a class for expanded clones.

>TRBJ2-1|once|TRBD1|TRBV7-6
TGTGCCAGCAGCTTAAACAGGGGAACCTACAATGAGCAGTTCTTC
CASSLNRGTYNEQFF
>TRBJ1-1|-|TRBD1|TRBV10-1
TGCGCCAGCAGCGAGGGACAGGGGATGAACACTGAAACTTTCTTT
CASSEGQGMNTETFF
>TRBJ1-4|many|-|TRBV20-1
TGCAGTGCTAGGCAGGCCAGCACTAATGAAAAACTGTTTTTT
CSARQASTNEKLFF
>TRBJ1-3|-|-|TRBV5-1
TGCGCCAGCAGCCCCCTACAGAGCTCTGGAAACACCATATATTTT
CASSPLQSSGNTIYF
>TRBJ2-2|many|TRBD1|TRBV6-5
TGTGCCACCCAATCCGGGACAGGGGGTCAGTACACCGGGGAGCTGTTTTTT
CATQSGTGGQYTGELFF
>TRBJ1-2|-|-|TRBV5-6
TGTGCCAGTAACTTCTGGGGGGCTGTCAACTATGGCTACACCTTC
CASNFWGAVNYGYTF
>TRBJ1-1|-|-|TRBV28
TGTGCCAGCAGTTTTCTAGTTATGAACACTGATGCTTTCTTT
CASSFLVMNTDAFF
>TRBJ1-1|once|TRBD1|TRBV20-1
TGCAGTGCTAGAAAGACAGGGGGGCACACTGAAGCTTTCTTT
CSARKTGGHTEAFF
>TRBJ2-3|-|-|TRBV5-1
TGCGCCAGCAGCTCCTTGCCGGCAGATACGCAGTATTTT
CASSSLPADTQYF
>TRBJ2-3|few|-|TRBV5-4
TGTGCCAGCAGCTTACGTACGAGCGGGAGCACAGATACGCAGTATTTT
CASSLRTSGSTDTQYF
>TRBJ2-7|-|TRBD2|TRBV4-2
TGTGCCAGCAGCCAAGACGGGTCGGGGACTAGGACCTACGAGCAGTACTTC
CASSQDGSGTRTYEQYF